A selection of T cell receptor beta chains follows, all from one sample in a study of control samples from healthy donors and cancer patients. TCRdb's copy holds only in-frame clones and misses some; the assay was immunoSEQ multiplex PCR. The sample yields roughly 76,000 clones, about 95% seen once. The sample consisted of blood. All receptors derive from a woman aged 40 to 50 in good health. CDR3s include the opening cysteine and the closing phenylalanine or tryptophan. The D gene is left open where the match is weak. Size is stated for part of the rows, as once, few or many counts, or as a class when the clone is expanded.

V gene	J gene	clone size	D gene	CDR3 DNA	CDR3 protein
TRBV7-2	TRBJ1-3	-	-	TGTGCCAGCAGCTTTATGGGAAACACCATATATTTT	CASSFMGNTIYF
TRBV29-1	TRBJ1-2	-	-	TGCAGCGTTGAAGAAGGTGGCAGTTTCTCCACCTTC	CSVEEGGSFSTF
TRBV12-5	TRBJ2-3	-	-	TGTGCTAGTGGTCTAAGCGCGGGGGCGCTTAGCACAGATACGCAGTATTTT	CASGLSAGALSTDTQYF
TRBV6-5	TRBJ2-7	-	-	TGTGCCCCCCGGACGTCCTCCTACGAGCAGTACTTC	CAPRTSSYEQYF
TRBV18	TRBJ1-3	-	TRBD1	TGTGCCAGCTCACCAAGGACAGGACCCGGGCATGGAAACACCATATATTTT	CASSPRTGPGHGNTIYF
TRBV4-2	TRBJ2-7	-	-	TGTGCCAGCAGCCACCCCCGTAACCCAACCTACGAGCAGTACTTC	CASSHPRNPTYEQYF
TRBV12-5	TRBJ2-1	-	TRBD1	TGTGCTAGTGGTTTGGGACAGGGGGTATCCTACAATGAGCAGTTCTTC	CASGLGQGVSYNEQFF
TRBV19	TRBJ2-7	-	-	TGTGCCAGTAGTATAGTGCAGGGGACGTACTACGAGCAGTACTTC	CASSIVQGTYYEQYF
TRBV5-6	TRBJ1-1	-	-	TGTGCCAGCAGCTTGGAACGTCTAATGAACACTGAAGCTTTCTTT	CASSLERLMNTEAFF
TRBV27	TRBJ1-1	once	-	TGTGCCAGCAGACCAGGGTCTGGCACTGAAGCTTTCTTT	CASRPGSGTEAFF
TRBV10-2	TRBJ2-7	-	-	TGCGCCAGCAGTGGGGGCTACGAGCAGTACTTC	CASSGGYEQYF
TRBV28	TRBJ2-5	-	-	TGTGCCAGCTCAATTCCAGGACAGTTTCGAGAGACCCAGTACTTC	CASSIPGQFRETQYF
TRBV6-2/TRBV6-3	TRBJ2-1	-	TRBD2	TGTGCCAGCAGTTACTCGAGCTGGGAGGGGCAGTTCTTC	CASSYSSWEGQFF
TRBV5-1	TRBJ1-2	-	TRBD1	TGCGCCAGCAGCAAACAGGGGGCGGAGGGCTACACCTTC	CASSKQGAEGYTF
TRBV2	TRBJ2-5	-	-	TGTGCCAGCAGTGGACTGGGCCAAGAGACCCAGTACTTC	CASSGLGQETQYF
TRBV5-8	TRBJ1-2	-	-	TGTGCCAGCAGACCCGGGACACGGCACGGCTACACCTTC	CASRPGTRHGYTF
TRBV10-1	TRBJ2-5	-	-	TGCGCCAGCAGTGAATGGACAGAAGGCCCGACGCTACTTCAAGAGACCCAGTACTTC	CASSEWTEGPTLLQETQYF
TRBV5-4	TRBJ2-1	-	-	TGTGCCAGCAGTTCGGACTCGAGCTCCTACAATGAGCAGTTCTTC	CASSSDSSSYNEQFF